This TCR beta chain is drawn from a study of OX40 agonist ivuxolimab in advanced cancers. V was trimmed by 5 bases and J by 5 bases, leaving 6 bases between them. This CDR3 spans 11 amino acids. Germline CDR1 KGHSH, CDR2 LQKENI. The count of this clone is one. Here immunoSEQ multiplex PCR was the method, and the copy in TCRdb shows in-frame clones only, minus some. The table includes tens of thousands of clones, 80% to 85% detected once. This sample comprised CD4+ or CD8+ T cells sorted from blood, obtained in a trial of the OX40 agonist ivuxolimab. The chain joins TRBV18 to TRBJ2-5; D unclear. The TCR originated in an adult with an advanced solid tumor such as melanoma, head and neck, liver or kidney cancer. The CDR3 sequence is CASSSEETQYF. In DNA, the CDR3 is TGTGCCAGCTCATCCGAGGAGACCCAGTACTTC.